The following is a TCR beta chain sequence with its context. Method: immunoSEQ multiplex PCR; TCRdb's copy keeps in-frame clones and lacks some. The sample lists roughly 210,000 clones; roughly 84% were seen once. Germline V gives CDR1 LNHDA, CDR2 SQIVND (reference sequence). Between the trimmed V and J ends, which lost 6 bases and 4 bases, there was a span of 10 bases. There are 13 residues in the CDR3. These data originate in a study of blood T cell repertoires in COVID-19. Looking at the study overall: Some COVID-19 samples were acute and others convalescent; all came from the United States, Italy and Spain.

The TCR sequence derives from a woman aged 80 or older with COVID-19, enrolled during active disease. Sequenced: peripheral blood. This rearrangement joins TRBV19 to TRBJ1-3; D is perhaps TRBD1 (5 bases). The CDR3 sequence: CASRDRVGNTIYF. DNA for the CDR3: TGTGCCAGTAGAGACAGAGTCGGAAACACCATATATTTT. Full variable domain (remainder filled in from reference TRBV19 and TRBJ1-3): DGGITQSPKYLFRKEGQNVTLSCEQNLNHDAMYWYRQDPGQGLRLIYYSQIVNDFQKGDIAEGYSVSREKKESFPLTVTSAQKNPTAFYLCASRDRVGNTIYFGEGSWLTVV.